This paragraph reports one TCR beta chain. Its matching antigen is unknown. Germline trimming cut 2 bases from V and 3 bases from J; bases unmatched to any gene: 8. The CDR3 contains 16 residues. Germline loops: CDR1 SGHTA, CDR2 FQGTGA. The data were obtained in a study of cytomegalovirus exposure and HLA in healthy donors. This PCR relied on a set of 60 Vbeta primers and 13 Jbeta primers. Produced via immunoSEQ multiplex PCR; TCRdb's table is partial and in-frame only. This table has tens of thousands of clones, approximately 89% appearing once. Healthy bone marrow donors formed the donor group. Study outcomes and limitations: Later analysis placed DRB1 highest and HLA-C lowest in TCR association rates, which differed by HLA locus.

This chain uses TRBV7-3 with TRBJ1-1; TRBD1 matches 8 bases. Sequencing input: PBMCs. This TCR derives from a young man in good health and CMV-seropositive. DNA of the CDR3: TGTGCCAGCAGCTTACACGGACAGGGTGGTTACACTGAAGCTTTCTTT. Residues: CASSLHGQGGYTEAFF.